This TCR beta chain appears in the sequencing data of a study of tumor-infiltrating lymphocytes in primary liver carcinoma. Making TCR beta cDNA involved 400 to 600 ng total RNA and a constant-region primer. TCR beta libraries came from three nested multiplex PCR rounds using slightly modified ARM-PCR. The opening two PCR rounds, roughly 11 cycles each, paired TRBV1-TRBV30 forward primers with a C-beta reverse primer. Using its own MiXCR run on the multiplex PCR reads, TCRdb lists one record per CDR3 protein. The sample holds tens of thousands of distinct CDR3 sequences, approximately 80% seen once. DNA and RNA were both co-extracted from around 20-30 mg of bulk tissue that had not been sorted. Through surgical resection, the patients' primary liver carcinoma was treated. The CDR3 loop spans 18 amino acids. CDR1 MNHEY and CDR2 SVGAGI come from the germline V gene. With regard to this clonotype: The junction departs from germline at one end; a sequencing error may be responsible.

Sample: liver tumor tissue from sampling region 5. Subset of the sample: tumor region T5, tumor centre. This chain joins TRBV6-5 and TRBJ2-2; possible D gene TRBD2, 6 bases. The receptor was isolated from a woman in her twenties or thirties with primary liver carcinoma and hepatitis B virus infection. CDR3 DNA: TGTGCCTGCAGTTACTCCCAAGGGGTCGGGAGCGGCACCGTGGAGCTGTTTTTT. It yields the protein CACSYSQGVGSGTVELFF.